This TCR beta chain was sequenced for a study of glioma-infiltrating T cells after dendritic cell vaccination. Study-wide context: Glioblastoma patients came from Phase I and II dendritic cell vaccination trials.

Germline assignment: CDR1 LNHDA and CDR2 SQIVND (reference sequence). The CDR3 loop spans 16 amino acids. Trimming at V came to 5 bases and at J to 4 bases, leaving 6 bases not matched to a gene. The primer mix had 60 V beta and 13 J beta primers. The method was immunoSEQ multiplex PCR; TCRdb's version includes in-frame clones alone and lacks a portion of them. Of 95,000 to 110,000 clones in the sample, around 81% were seen once. The V and J genes are TRBV19 and TRBJ2-5, with 14 bases aligning to TRBD2. This material consisted of blood, taken before dendritic cell vaccination. The TCR originated in a human donor with glioblastoma. This CDR3 reads CASSPPTSGGAETQYF. CDR3 coding DNA: TGTGCCAGTAGTCCCCCGACTAGCGGGGGGGCAGAGACCCAGTACTTC.